Shown below are 24 T cell receptor beta chains from a single sample sequenced in a study of blood T cell repertoires in COVID-19. Clones were read by immunoSEQ multiplex PCR, and TCRdb kept only the in-frame ones, dropping some. The sample includes 90,000 to 120,000 clones, roughly 90% seen only once; the top ten take roughly 6.5%. The sample comprised peripheral blood. These receptors all stem from a woman aged 60-70 years with acute or convalescent COVID-19.

This clone showed up just once. The chain has TRBV7-2 and TRBJ2-3, with a weak D call TRBD2 (6 bases). V was clipped by 1 base and J by 4 bases, with 6 bases between them. This CDR3 is built from 13 residues. Looked up from germline, CDR1 is SGHTA and CDR2 is FQGNSA. The CDR3, as DNA: TGTGCCAGCAGCTTAGGGGAGGCAGATACGCAGTATTTT. It codes for CASSLGEADTQYF.

Comment on this clone: The same CDR3 also results from other DNA sequences found in this sample. The V and J genes are TRBV18 and TRBJ1-1; possible D gene TRBD1, 6 bases. Germline V gene lookup returns CDR1 KGHSH and CDR2 LQKENI. The CDR3 runs to 13 residues. Deletions cut 3 bases from V and 1 base from J, with 6 bases between. CDR3 sequence (DNA): TGTGCCAGCTCACCGACAGGGAACACTGAAGCTTTCTTT. Protein: CASSPTGNTEAFF.

The chain combines TRBV5-1 with TRBJ1-2; 7 bases match TRBD1. The CDR3 is made up of 15 amino acids. After removal of 6 bases from V and 0 bases from J, the junction contained 8 bases not matched to a gene. Germline V CDR1 and CDR2: SGHRS, YFSETQ. The CDR3 DNA reads as TGCGCCAGCAATCCGGGTACAGGGGCTAACTATGGCTACACCTTC. This sequence encodes CASNPGTGANYGYTF.

The chain recombines TRBV11-3 with TRBJ1-1; D unresolved. The CDR3 has 15 amino acids. The V end was cut by 4 bases, the J end by 0 bases, with 12 bases between. Germline CDR1 reads SGHNT; CDR2 reads YENEEA. As DNA, the CDR3 is TGTGCCAGCAGCTCCCGGATGAGGGTGAACACTGAAGCTTTCTTT. This codes for CASSSRMRVNTEAFF.

The rearrangement joins TRBV12-5 to TRBJ1-2; D perhaps matches TRBD1 (6 bases). The CDR3 runs 14 residues. Germline CDR1 reads LGHNT; CDR2 reads FRNRAP. V lost 7 bases and J 5 bases, leaving 17 bases between the germline ends. The CDR3 protein is CASAPLLQGYGYTF. The CDR3 DNA reads as TGTGCTAGTGCCCCCCTCCTCCAGGGGTATGGCTACACCTTC. The entire variable domain, with the rest obtained from reference TRBV12-5 and TRBJ1-2, is as follows: DARVTQTPRHKVTEMGQEVTMRCQPILGHNTVFWYRQTMMQGLELLAYFRNRAPLDDSGMPKDRFSAEMPDATLATLKIQPSEPRDSAVYFCASAPLLQGYGYTFGSGTRLTVV.

The gene calls are TRBV10-2 and TRBJ1-5; D perhaps matches TRBD1 (5 bases). Trimming shortened V by 7 bases and J by 4 bases, and 11 bases separated the two germline ends. The CDR3 is 13 amino acids. The germline gives CDR1 WSHSY, CDR2 SAAADI. CDR3 nucleotides: TGCGCCAGCACGAGACAGCTAAATCAGCCCCAGCATTTT. Translated: CASTRQLNQPQHF.

Here the CDR3 reads CASSEGYEQFF. The CDR3 DNA reads as TGTGCCAGCAGTGAGGGCTATGAGCAGTTCTTC. The chain employs TRBV2 and TRBJ2-1; D gene uncertain. In germline, CDR1 is SNHLY, CDR2 FYNNEI. V was pared by 3 bases and J by 8 bases, with 5 bases between. The CDR3 consists of 11 residues.

The chain has TRBV28 and TRBJ1-6; 8 nucleotides line up with TRBD1. Germline V gene sequence: CDR1 MDHEN, CDR2 SYDVKM. The CDR3 runs to 15 residues. V was clipped by 6 bases and J by 9 bases; unmatched bases: 10. CDR3 in DNA: TGTGCCAGCAGACTTGGACAGGGAATGGGTTCACCCCTCCACTTT. Its translation is CASRLGQGMGSPLHF. Filled out from reference TRBV28 and TRBJ1-6, the complete variable domain reads DVKVTQSSRYLVKRTGEKVFLECVQDMDHENMFWYRQDPGLGLRLIYFSYDVKMKEKGDIPEGYSVSREKKERFSLILESASTNQTSMYLCASRLGQGMGSPLHFGNGTRLTVT.

The rearrangement uses TRBV5-1 and TRBJ1-2, with 8 positions matching TRBD1. The CDR3 loop spans 14 amino acids. Looked up from germline, CDR1 is SGHRS and CDR2 is YFSETQ. The ends lost 4 bases at V and 1 base at J; junction bases unmatched: 3. For the CDR3, the DNA is TGCGCCAGCAGCCCAGGGGGCGTTAACTATGGCTACACCTTC. It encodes CASSPGGVNYGYTF.

The chain employs TRBV15 and TRBJ2-1; 14 bases align to TRBD2. This CDR3 spans 17 amino acids. Germline V gene data show CDR1 as LNHNV and CDR2 as YYDKDF (reference sequence). V was clipped by 0 bases and J by 9 bases; unmatched bases: 7. For the CDR3, the DNA is TGTGCCACCAGCAGAGATTCGGGACTAGCGGGAGTTATTGAGCAGTTCTTC. This gives the protein CATSRDSGLAGVIEQFF.

The genes are TRBV27 and TRBJ2-7; maybe TRBD1 (5 bases). The CDR3 is made up of 14 amino acids. V lost 3 bases and J lost 1, with 10 bases in between. Germline V gene sequence: CDR1 MNHEY, CDR2 SMNVEV (reference sequence). The CDR3 region is CASSLSRTSYEQYF. As DNA, the CDR3 is TGTGCCAGCAGTTTGTCAAGGACATCCTACGAGCAGTACTTC.

About this clone: A junction end diverges from the germline sequence, so it may reflect a read error. The J gene is TRBJ1-3, the V gene TRBV6-5; 10 bases fit TRBD1. The CDR3 length is 13 residues. CDR1 is MNHEY and CDR2 is SVGAGI in the germline V gene. The CDR3 spells CASRSSAGTGAHF. The CDR3 DNA is TGTGCCAGCAGATCATCCGCAGGGACAGGGGCTCATTTT.

The rearrangement joins TRBV11-2 to TRBJ2-5; D gene unclear. The V end was cut by 2 bases, the J end by 2 bases, with 9 bases between. In germline, CDR1 is SGHAT, CDR2 FQNNGV. The CDR3 consists of 14 residues. This CDR3 reads CASSLSPTQETQYF. The CDR3 DNA reads TGTGCCAGCAGCTTAAGCCCCACTCAAGAGACCCAGTACTTC.

This clone was detected once. The CDR3 region is CASNIGTGSCQPQHF. CDR3 bases: TGTGCCAGCAATATAGGGACAGGGAGCTGTCAGCCCCAGCATTTT. V is TRBV6-7 and J is TRBJ1-5, with 9 bases identical to TRBD1. TRBV6-7 is given ORF status, its function remaining uncertain. V was pared by 7 bases and J by 6 bases, with 10 bases of the junction left unmatched. The CDR3 has 15 amino acids.

The V and J genes are TRBV6-2 or TRBV6-3 and TRBJ1-5; weak D call: TRBD1 (6 bases). CDR1 is MNHEY and CDR2 is SVGEGT in the germline V gene. Trimming took 2 bases from V and 4 from J, leaving 9 bases between them. The length of the CDR3 is 14 residues. The CDR3 sequence: CASSYLDSNQPQHF. In DNA form, the CDR3 reads TGTGCCAGCAGTTACCTGGACAGTAATCAGCCCCAGCATTTT.

The genes are TRBV20-1 and TRBJ2-1, with a weak D call TRBD2 (6 bases). The CDR3 runs 15 residues. Deletions cut 3 bases from V and 4 bases from J, with 16 bases between. Germline-derived CDR1 and CDR2 are DFQATT and SNEGSKA (reference sequence). The CDR3 sequence: CSASAGRFKYNEQFF. The CDR3 nucleotides read TGCAGTGCTAGTGCCGGGAGATTTAAGTACAATGAGCAGTTCTTC.

This clone has a handful of counts. The V gene is TRBV28, the J gene TRBJ2-7; D remains unclear. The length of the CDR3 is 13 residues. V lost 3 bases and J lost 6, with 12 bases in between. Germline V CDR1 and CDR2: MDHEN, SYDVKM. As DNA, the CDR3 is TGTGCCAGCAGTTTTCTGGCTTCGGGCGAGCAGTACTTC. Protein sequence: CASSFLASGEQYF.

The chain has TRBV19 and TRBJ1-5; a possible D gene is TRBD1 (5 bases). The CDR3 extends over 16 amino acids. Trimming took off 7 bases at V and 2 bases at J, with 18 bases between the two ends. From germline, CDR1 is LNHDA and CDR2 SQIVND (reference sequence). The CDR3 loop reads CASIARAVSGNQPQHF. The CDR3 DNA reads TGTGCCAGTATAGCCAGGGCCGTCTCGGGCAATCAGCCCCAGCATTTT.

The chain joins TRBV19 to TRBJ2-5; 11 nucleotides match TRBD2. The V gene end was trimmed by 7 bases and the J gene end by 3 bases; junction bases not matched to a gene: 4. The CDR3 totals 14 residues. The germline V gene encodes CDR1 LNHDA and CDR2 SQIVND (reference sequence). CDR3 region: CASKLAGGEETQYF. As DNA, the CDR3 is TGTGCCAGTAAGCTAGCGGGAGGAGAAGAGACCCAGTACTTC.

This chain connects TRBV3-1 (or the pseudogene TRBV3-2) to TRBJ2-7, with 8 bases identical to TRBD2. Unmatched junction bases numbered 2, after V lost 4 bases and J lost 0 bases. This CDR3 is built from 14 residues. In germline, CDR1 is LGHDT, CDR2 YNNKEL (reference sequence). CDR3 sequence reads: CASSRTSSSYEQYF. The CDR3 nucleotides are TGTGCCAGCAGCCGGACTAGCAGCTCCTACGAGCAGTACTTC.

This chain links TRBV3-1 (or the pseudogene TRBV3-2) with TRBJ1-1; D ambiguous. CDR1 LGHDT and CDR2 YNNKEL come from the germline V gene (reference sequence). The CDR3 has 13 amino acids. V shed 6 bases and J shed 8 bases, with 16 bases lying between them. As DNA, the CDR3 is TGTGCCAGCAGTCAACGTAACACAGTAGAAGCTTTCTTT. As protein: CASSQRNTVEAFF.

This clone came up once. The J gene is TRBJ1-1, the V gene TRBV27; 7 bases align to TRBD1. Germline CDR1 MNHEY, CDR2 SMNVEV (reference sequence). V gave up 5 bases and J gave up 1 base; unmatched junction bases: 4. This CDR3 spans 14 amino acids. This CDR3 reads CASSQGGGNTEAFF. DNA for the CDR3: TGTGCCAGCAGTCAAGGGGGCGGGAACACTGAAGCTTTCTTT.

V usage is TRBV7-2 and J usage is TRBJ2-7, with D tentatively TRBD2 (6 bases). Trimming removed 5 bases at V and 0 bases at J, with 14 bases between. CDR1 is SGHTA and CDR2 is FQGNSA in the germline V gene. This CDR3 has 15 amino acids. This CDR3 is CASSKLADSSYEQYF. CDR3 coding DNA: TGTGCCAGCAGCAAACTAGCCGATAGCTCCTACGAGCAGTACTTC.

The gene calls are TRBV28 and TRBJ2-1; 8 bases match TRBD2. This CDR3 region has 15 residues. CDR1 is MDHEN, CDR2 SYDVKM, per germline. The trim removed 2 bases at V and 10 bases at J, leaving 10 bases unmatched. The CDR3 DNA sequence: TGTGCCAGCAGTTTAGGGGGGACTAGGGCTAGGGAGCAGTTCTTC. Amino acid sequence: CASSLGGTRAREQFF.